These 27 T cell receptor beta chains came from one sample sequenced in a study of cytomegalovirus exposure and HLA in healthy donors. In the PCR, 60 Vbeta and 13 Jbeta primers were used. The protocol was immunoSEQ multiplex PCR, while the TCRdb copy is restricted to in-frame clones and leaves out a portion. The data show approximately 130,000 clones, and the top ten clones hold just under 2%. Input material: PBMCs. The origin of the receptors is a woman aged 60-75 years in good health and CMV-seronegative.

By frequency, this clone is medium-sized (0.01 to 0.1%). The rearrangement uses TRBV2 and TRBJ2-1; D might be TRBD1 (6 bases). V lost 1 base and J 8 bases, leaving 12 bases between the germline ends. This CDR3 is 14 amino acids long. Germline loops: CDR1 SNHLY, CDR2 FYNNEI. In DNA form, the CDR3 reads TGTGCCAGCAGTGAAGGTGGGACAAACTATGAGCAGTTCTTC. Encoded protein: CASSEGGTNYEQFF.

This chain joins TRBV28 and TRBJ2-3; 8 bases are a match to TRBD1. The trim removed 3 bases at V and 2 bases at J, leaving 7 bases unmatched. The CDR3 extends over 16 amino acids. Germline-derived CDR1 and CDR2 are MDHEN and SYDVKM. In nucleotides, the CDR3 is TGTGCCAGCAGTTTTTATTCAGGGGGCACCACAGATACGCAGTATTTT. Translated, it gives CASSFYSGGTTDTQYF.

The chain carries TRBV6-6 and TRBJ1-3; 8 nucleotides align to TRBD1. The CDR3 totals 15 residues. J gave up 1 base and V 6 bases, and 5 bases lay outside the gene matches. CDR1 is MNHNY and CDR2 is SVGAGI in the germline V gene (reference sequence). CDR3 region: CASRSDRGSGNTIYF. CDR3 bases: TGTGCCAGCAGATCAGACAGGGGTTCTGGAAACACCATATATTTT.

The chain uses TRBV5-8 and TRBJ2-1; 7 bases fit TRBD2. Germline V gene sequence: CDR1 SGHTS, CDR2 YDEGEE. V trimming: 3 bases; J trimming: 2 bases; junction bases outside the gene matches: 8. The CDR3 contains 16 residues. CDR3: CASSSGGGTTYNEQFF. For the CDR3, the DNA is TGTGCCAGCAGCTCAGGAGGTGGGACTACCTACAATGAGCAGTTCTTC. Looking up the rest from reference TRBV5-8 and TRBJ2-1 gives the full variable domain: EAGVTQSPTHLIKTRGQQATLRCSPISGHTSVYWYQQALGLGLQFLLWYDEGEERNRGNFPPRFSGRQFPNYSSELNVNALELEDSALYLCASSSGGGTTYNEQFFGPGTRLTVL.

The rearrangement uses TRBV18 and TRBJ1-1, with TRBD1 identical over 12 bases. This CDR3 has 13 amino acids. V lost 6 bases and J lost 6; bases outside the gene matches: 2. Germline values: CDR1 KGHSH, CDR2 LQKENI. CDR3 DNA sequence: TGTGCCAGCTCGGGACAGGGGGCTGCTGAAGCTTTCTTT. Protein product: CASSGQGAAEAFF.

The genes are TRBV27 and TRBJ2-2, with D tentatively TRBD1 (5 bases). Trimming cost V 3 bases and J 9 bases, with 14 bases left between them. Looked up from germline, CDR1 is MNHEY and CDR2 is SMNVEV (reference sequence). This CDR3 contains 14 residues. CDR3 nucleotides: TGTGCCAGCAGTTTTCAGGGCGTAGGGAGGGAGCTGTTTTTT. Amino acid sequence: CASSFQGVGRELFF.

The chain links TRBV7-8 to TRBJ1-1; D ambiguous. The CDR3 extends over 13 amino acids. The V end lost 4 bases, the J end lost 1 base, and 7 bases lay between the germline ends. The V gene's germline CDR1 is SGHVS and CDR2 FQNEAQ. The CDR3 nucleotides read TGTGCCAGCAGCTCTCTTAGGAACACTGAAGCTTTCTTT. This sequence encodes CASSSLRNTEAFF.

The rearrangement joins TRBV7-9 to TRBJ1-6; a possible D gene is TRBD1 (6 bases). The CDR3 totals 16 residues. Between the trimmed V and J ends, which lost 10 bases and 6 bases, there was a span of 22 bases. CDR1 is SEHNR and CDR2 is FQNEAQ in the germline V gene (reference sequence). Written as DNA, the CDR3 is TGTGCCACAGAGGGGGAGGGTGGAGGCGTTAATTCACCCCTCCACTTT. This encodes CATEGEGGGVNSPLHF.

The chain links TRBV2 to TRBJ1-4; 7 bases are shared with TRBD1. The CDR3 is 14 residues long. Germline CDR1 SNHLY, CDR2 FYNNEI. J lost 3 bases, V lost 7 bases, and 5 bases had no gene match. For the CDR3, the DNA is TGTGCCAGCAACAGACAGGGCCCTAATGAAAAACTGTTTTTT. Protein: CASNRQGPNEKLFF.

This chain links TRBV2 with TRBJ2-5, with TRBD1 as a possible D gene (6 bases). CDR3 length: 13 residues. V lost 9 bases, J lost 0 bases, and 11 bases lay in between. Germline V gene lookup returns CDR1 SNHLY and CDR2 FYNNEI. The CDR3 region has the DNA TGTGCCAGGAAGGACAGAAACCAAGAGACCCAGTACTTC. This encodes CARKDRNQETQYF.

The CDR3 coding sequence is TGTGCCAGCATCGGGCGGGAGCTCTATGGCTACACCTTC. This translates into CASIGRELYGYTF. The rearrangement uses TRBV2 and TRBJ1-2; D remains ambiguous. V dropped 7 bases and J dropped 4 bases, with 13 bases sitting between them. The CDR3 loop spans 13 amino acids. Germline V gene data show CDR1 as SNHLY and CDR2 as FYNNEI.

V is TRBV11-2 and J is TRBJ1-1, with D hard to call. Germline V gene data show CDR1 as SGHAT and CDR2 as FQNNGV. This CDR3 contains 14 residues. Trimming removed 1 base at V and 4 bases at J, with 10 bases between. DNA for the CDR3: TGTGCCAGCAGCTTAGTTTCTGGCACCACTGAAGCTTTCTTT. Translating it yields CASSLVSGTTEAFF.

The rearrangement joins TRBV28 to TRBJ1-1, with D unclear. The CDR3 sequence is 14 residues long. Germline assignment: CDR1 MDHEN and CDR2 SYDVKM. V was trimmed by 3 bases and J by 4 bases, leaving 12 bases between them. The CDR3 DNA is TGTGCCAGCAGTTTTGCGCTCCGGTCCACTGAAGCTTTCTTT. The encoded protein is CASSFALRSTEAFF.

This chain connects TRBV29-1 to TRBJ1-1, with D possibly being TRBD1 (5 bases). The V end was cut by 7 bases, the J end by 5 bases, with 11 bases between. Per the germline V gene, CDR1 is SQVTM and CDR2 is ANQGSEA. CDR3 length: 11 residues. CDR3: CSGGGWTEAFF. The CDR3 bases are TGCAGCGGGGGGGGTTGGACTGAAGCTTTCTTT.

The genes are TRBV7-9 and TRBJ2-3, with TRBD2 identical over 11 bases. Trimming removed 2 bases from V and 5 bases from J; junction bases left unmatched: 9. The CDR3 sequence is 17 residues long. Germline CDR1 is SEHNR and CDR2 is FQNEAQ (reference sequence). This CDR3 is CASSLKLAGVGRDTQYF. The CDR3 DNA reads TGTGCCAGCAGCTTAAAACTAGCGGGGGTCGGAAGAGATACGCAGTATTTT.

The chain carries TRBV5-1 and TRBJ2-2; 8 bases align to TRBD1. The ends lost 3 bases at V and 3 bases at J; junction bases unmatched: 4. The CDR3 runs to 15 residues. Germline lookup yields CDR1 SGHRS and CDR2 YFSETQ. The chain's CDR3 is CASSSGQGYTGELFF. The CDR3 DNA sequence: TGCGCCAGCAGCTCAGGACAGGGTTACACCGGGGAGCTGTTTTTT.

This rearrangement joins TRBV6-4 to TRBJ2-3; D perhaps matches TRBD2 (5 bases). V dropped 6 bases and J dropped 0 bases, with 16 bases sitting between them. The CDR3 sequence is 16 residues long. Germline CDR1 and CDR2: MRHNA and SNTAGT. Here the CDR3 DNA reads TGTGCCAGCAGCCTCCGGGAAACAAGTAGCACAGATACGCAGTATTTT. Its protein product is CASSLRETSSTDTQYF.

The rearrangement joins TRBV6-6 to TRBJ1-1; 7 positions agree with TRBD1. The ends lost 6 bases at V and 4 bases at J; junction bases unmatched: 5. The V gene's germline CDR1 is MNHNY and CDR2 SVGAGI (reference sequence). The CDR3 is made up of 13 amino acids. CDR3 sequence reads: CASRLTGVTEAFF. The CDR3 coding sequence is TGTGCCAGCAGACTAACAGGGGTCACTGAAGCTTTCTTT.

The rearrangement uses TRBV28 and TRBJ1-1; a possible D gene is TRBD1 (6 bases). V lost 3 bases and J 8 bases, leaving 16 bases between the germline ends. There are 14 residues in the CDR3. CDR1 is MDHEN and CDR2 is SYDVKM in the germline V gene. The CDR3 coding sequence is TGTGCCAGCAGTTTCCCGGGGGGCGTAAAAGAAGCTTTCTTT. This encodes CASSFPGGVKEAFF.

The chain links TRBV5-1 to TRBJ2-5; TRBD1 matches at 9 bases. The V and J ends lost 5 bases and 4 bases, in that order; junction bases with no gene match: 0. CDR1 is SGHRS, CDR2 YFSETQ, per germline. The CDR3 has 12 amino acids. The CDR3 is CASRGQGETQYF. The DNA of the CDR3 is TGCGCCAGCAGGGGACAGGGAGAGACCCAGTACTTC.

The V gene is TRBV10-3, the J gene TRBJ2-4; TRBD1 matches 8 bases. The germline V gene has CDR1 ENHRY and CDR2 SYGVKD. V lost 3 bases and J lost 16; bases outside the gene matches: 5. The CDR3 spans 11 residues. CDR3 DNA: TGTGCCATCAGTGATGGACAGGGTCAATACTTC. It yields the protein CAISDGQGQYF.

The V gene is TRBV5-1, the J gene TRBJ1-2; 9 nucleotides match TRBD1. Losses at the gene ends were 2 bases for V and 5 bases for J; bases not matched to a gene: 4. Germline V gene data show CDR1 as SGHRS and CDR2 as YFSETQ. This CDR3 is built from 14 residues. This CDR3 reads CASSFLGTGYGYTF. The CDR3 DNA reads TGCGCCAGCAGCTTTTTGGGGACAGGGTATGGCTACACCTTC.

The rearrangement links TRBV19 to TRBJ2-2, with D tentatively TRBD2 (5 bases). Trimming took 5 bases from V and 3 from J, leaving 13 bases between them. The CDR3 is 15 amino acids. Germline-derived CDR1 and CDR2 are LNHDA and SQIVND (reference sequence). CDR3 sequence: CASSWRHGDTGELFF. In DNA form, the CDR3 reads TGTGCCAGTAGTTGGAGACACGGGGACACCGGGGAGCTGTTTTTT.

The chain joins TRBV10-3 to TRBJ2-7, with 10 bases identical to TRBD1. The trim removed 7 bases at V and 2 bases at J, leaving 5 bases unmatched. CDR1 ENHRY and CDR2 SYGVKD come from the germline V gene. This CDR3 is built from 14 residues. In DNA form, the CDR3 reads TGTGCCATCAACCGGGACAGGGGTGCCTACGAGCAGTACTTC. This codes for CAINRDRGAYEQYF.

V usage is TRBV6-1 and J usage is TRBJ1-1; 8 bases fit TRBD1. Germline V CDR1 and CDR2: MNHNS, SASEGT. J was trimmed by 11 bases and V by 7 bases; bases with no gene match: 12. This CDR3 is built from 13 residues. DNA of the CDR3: TGTGCCAGCATTCGACAGGGGTTACAAAATGCTTTCTTT. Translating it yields CASIRQGLQNAFF.

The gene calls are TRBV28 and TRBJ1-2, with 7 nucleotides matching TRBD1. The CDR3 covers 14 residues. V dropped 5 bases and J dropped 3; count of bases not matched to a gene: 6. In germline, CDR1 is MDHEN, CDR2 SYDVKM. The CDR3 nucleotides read TGTGCCAGCAGTACCGGGACAGTTCACTATGGCTACACCTTC. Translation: CASSTGTVHYGYTF.

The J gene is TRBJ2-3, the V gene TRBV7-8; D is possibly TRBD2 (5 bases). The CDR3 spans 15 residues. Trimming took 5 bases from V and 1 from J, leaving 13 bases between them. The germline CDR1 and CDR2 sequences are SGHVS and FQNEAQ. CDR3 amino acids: CASSADLTGTDTQYF. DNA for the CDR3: TGTGCCAGCAGCGCGGACTTGACCGGCACAGATACGCAGTATTTT.